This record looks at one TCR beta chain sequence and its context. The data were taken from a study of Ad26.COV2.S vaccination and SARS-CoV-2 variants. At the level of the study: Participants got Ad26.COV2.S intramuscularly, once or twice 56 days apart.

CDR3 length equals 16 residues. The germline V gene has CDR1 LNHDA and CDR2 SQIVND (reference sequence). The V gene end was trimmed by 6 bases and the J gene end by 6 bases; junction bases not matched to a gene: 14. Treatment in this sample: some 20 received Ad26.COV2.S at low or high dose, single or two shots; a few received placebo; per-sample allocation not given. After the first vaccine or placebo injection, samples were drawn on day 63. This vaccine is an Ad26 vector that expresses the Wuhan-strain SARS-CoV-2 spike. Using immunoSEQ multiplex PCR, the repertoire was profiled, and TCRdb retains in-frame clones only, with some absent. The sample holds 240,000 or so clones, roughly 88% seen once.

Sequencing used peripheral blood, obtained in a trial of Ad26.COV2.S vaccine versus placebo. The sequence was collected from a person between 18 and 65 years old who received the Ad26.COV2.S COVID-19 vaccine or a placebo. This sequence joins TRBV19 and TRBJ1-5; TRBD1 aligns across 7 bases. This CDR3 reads CASRGRDRGIGQPQHF. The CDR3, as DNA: TGTGCCAGTAGGGGCAGGGACAGAGGGATCGGTCAGCCCCAGCATTTT.